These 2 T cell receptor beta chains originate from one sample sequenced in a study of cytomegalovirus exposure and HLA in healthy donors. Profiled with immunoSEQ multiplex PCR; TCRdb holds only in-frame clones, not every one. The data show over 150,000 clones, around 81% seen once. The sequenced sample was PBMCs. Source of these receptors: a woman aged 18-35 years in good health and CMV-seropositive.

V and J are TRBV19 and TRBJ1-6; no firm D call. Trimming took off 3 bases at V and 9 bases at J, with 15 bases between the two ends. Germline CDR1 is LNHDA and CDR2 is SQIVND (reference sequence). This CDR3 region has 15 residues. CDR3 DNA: TGTGCCAGTAGTATCGGCAGGAATTATGGTTCACCCCTCCACTTT. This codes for CASSIGRNYGSPLHF. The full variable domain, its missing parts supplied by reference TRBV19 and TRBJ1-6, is DGGITQSPKYLFRKEGQNVTLSCEQNLNHDAMYWYRQDPGQGLRLIYYSQIVNDFQKGDIAEGYSVSREKKESFPLTVTSAQKNPTAFYLCASSIGRNYGSPLHFGNGTRLTVT.

The CDR3 coding sequence is TGTGCCAGCAGTGAGAGGGACAGTCTCAACTATGGCTACACCTTC. Translated, it gives CASSERDSLNYGYTF. The gene calls are TRBV2 and TRBJ1-2, with 7 bases aligning to TRBD1. The germline gives CDR1 SNHLY, CDR2 FYNNEI. V was clipped by 3 bases and J by 2 bases; unmatched bases: 6. The CDR3 spans 15 residues.